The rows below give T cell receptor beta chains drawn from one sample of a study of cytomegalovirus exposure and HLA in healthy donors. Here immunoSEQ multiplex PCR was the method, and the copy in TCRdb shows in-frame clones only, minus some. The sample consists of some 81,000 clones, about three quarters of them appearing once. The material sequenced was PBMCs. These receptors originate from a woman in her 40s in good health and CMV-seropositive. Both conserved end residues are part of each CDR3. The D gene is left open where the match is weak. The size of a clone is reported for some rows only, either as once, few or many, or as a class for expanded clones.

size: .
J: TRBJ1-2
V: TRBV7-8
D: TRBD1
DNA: TGTGCCAGCAGCTTAAGCCACACCGGGACAGGGGGCCGAGGCTACACCTTC
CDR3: CASSLSHTGTGGRGYTF

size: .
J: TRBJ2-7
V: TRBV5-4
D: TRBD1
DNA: TGTGCCAGTATGGGACAGCCCGAAAGTGAGCAGTACTTC
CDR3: CASMGQPESEQYF

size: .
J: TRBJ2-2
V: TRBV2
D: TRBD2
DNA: TGTGCCAGCATAGGACTAGCGGGAGCCGGGGAGCTGTTTTTT
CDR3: CASIGLAGAGELFF

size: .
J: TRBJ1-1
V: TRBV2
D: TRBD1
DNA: TGTGCCAGTAACCCGGGACAGGGGGCGGTTGAAGCTTTCTTT
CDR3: CASNPGQGAVEAFF

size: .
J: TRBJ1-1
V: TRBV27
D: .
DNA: TGTGCCAGCGGATTCGGGGTTCCCATATACGACGTTTTCTTT
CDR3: CASGFGVPIYDVFF

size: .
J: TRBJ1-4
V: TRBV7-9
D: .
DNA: TGTGCCAGCAGCTTAGGAGGTGAAAAACTGTTTTTT
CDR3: CASSLGGEKLFF

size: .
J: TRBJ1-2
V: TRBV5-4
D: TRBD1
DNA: TGTGCCAGCAACCTGATGGGACAGGGGGCAGTCGGCTACACCTTC
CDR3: CASNLMGQGAVGYTF

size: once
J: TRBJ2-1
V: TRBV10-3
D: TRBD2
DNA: TGTGCCATCAGTCGGGGGGGGTTCTACAATGAGCAGTTCTTC
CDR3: CAISRGGFYNEQFF

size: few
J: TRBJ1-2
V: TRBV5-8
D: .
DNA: TGTGCCAGCAGCTTAGGAGCCTATATTAACTATGGCTACACCTTC
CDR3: CASSLGAYINYGYTF

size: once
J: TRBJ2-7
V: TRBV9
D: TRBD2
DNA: TGTGCCAGCAGCAAAGCGGGAGGGCGCGAGCAGTACTTC
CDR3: CASSKAGGREQYF

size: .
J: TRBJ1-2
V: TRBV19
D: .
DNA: TGTGCCAGCAAACAGACAGCAAGCTATGGCTACACCTTC
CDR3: CASKQTASYGYTF

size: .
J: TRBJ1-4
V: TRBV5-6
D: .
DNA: TGTGCCAGCAGCTTGGGAACTCTTAATGAAAAACTGTTTTTT
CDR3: CASSLGTLNEKLFF

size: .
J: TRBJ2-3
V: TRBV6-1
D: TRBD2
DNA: TGTGCCAGCAGCACCGGACTAGCGGGAACAGATACGCAGTATTTT
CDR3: CASSTGLAGTDTQYF

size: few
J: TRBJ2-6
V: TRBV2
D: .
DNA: TGTGCCAGCAGTGAAGCGTGGCAATCTGGGGCCAACGTCCTGACTTTC
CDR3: CASSEAWQSGANVLTF

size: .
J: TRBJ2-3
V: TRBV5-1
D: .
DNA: TGCGCCAGCAGCTTACAAGGGGCCAAGGATACGCAGTATTTT
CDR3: CASSLQGAKDTQYF

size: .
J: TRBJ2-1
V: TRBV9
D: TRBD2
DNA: TGTGCCAGCAGCGTAGACGGACTAGCGGGGGGAAATGAGCAGTTCTTC
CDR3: CASSVDGLAGGNEQFF

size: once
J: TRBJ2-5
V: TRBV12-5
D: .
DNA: TGTGCTAGTGTGCCGGACAGAGGGATGGACAAAGAGACCCAGTACTTC
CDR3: CASVPDRGMDKETQYF

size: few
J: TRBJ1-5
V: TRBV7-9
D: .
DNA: TGTGCCAGCAGCCTGGATTGGTCGGGGGACCAGCATTTT
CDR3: CASSLDWSGDQHF

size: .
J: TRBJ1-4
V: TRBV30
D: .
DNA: TGTGCCTGGACCCTTGCCAGCGCCCAAAAACTGTTTTTT
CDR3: CAWTLASAQKLFF

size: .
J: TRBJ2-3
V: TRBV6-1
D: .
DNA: TGTGCCAGCAGTGAACAGCGAGCAGATACGCAGTATTTT
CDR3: CASSEQRADTQYF

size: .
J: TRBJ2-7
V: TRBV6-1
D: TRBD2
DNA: TGTGCCAGCAGTGGAGGGACTAGCGGGAGGGGCGGCGAGCAGTACTTC
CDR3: CASSGGTSGRGGEQYF

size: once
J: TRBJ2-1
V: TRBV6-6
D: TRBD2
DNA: TGTGCCAGCAGCTGGACTAGCGGGCACTCCTACAATGAGCAGTTCTTC
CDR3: CASSWTSGHSYNEQFF

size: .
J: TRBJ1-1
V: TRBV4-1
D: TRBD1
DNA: TGCGCCAGCAGCCAAGACTCCGGGACAGACAACACTGAAGCTTTCTTT
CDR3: CASSQDSGTDNTEAFF

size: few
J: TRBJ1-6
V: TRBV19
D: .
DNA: TGTGCCACTCAGCAAGAGGGGGTACGGAGCTCCTATAATTCACCCCTCCACTTT
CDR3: CATQQEGVRSSYNSPLHF

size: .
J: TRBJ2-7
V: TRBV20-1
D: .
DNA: TGCAGTGCTAGTGGAGTTTACGAGCAGTACTTC
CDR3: CSASGVYEQYF

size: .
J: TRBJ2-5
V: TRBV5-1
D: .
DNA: TGCGCCAGCACAGGACAGAACCAAGAGACCCAGTACTTC
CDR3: CASTGQNQETQYF

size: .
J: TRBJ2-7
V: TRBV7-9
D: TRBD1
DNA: TGTGCCAGCAGCGAGACAGGGAACGAGCAGTACTTC
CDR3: CASSETGNEQYF

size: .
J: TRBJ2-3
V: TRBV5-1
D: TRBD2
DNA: TGCGCCAGCAGCTCGGGACTAGCGGGGGGTAACACAGATACGCAGTATTTT
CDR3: CASSSGLAGGNTDTQYF

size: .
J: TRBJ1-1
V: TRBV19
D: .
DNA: TGTGCCAGTAGTATAGAAAAGGGGAAGAATGAAGCTTTCTTT
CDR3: CASSIEKGKNEAFF

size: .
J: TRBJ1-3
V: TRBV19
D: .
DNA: TGTGCCAGTAGTATTATCCTCGGTGCCTCTGGAAACACCATATATTTT
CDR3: CASSIILGASGNTIYF

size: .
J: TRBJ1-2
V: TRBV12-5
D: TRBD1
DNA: TGTGCTAGTGGTTTGGAACCCAGGGGGTCGGCCTATGGCTACACCTTC
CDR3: CASGLEPRGSAYGYTF

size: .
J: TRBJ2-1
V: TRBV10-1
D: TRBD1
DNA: TGCGCCACCCCGGGACAGGCCTCCTACAATGAGCAGTTCTTC
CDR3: CATPGQASYNEQFF

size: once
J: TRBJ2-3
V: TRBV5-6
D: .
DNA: TGTGCCAGCAGCCAGCTTGGTATCGCGACAAGCACAGATACGCAGTATTTT
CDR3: CASSQLGIATSTDTQYF

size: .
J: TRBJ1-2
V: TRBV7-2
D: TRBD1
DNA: TGTGCCAGCAGCGCATTGGGACAGTCTAACTATGGCTACACCTTC
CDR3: CASSALGQSNYGYTF

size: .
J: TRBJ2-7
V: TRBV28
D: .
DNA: TGTGCCAGCCGGGGGGCAGGGGCTTTGGCCAGCTCCTACGAGCAGTACTTC
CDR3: CASRGAGALASSYEQYF

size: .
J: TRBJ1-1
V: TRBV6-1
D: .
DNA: TGTGCCAGCAGTCCTCAGGGAAGTGAAGCTTTCTTT
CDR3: CASSPQGSEAFF

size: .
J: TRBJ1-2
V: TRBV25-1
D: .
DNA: TGTGCCAGCAGTTCGTTGATGGCATATGGCTACACCTTC
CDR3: CASSSLMAYGYTF

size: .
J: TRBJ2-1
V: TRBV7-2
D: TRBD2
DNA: TGTGCCAGCAGCTTATGGGCTAGCGGGGGGGACAATGAGCAGTTCTTC
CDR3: CASSLWASGGDNEQFF

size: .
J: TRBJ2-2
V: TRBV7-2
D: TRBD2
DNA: TGTGCCAGCAGCTTTAGCCCGGGGACTAGCGGGGAAGACACCGGGGAGCTGTTTTTT
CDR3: CASSFSPGTSGEDTGELFF

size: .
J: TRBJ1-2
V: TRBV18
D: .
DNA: TGTGCCAGCTCCCAACCCCAGGGGAACTATGGCTACACCTTC
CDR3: CASSQPQGNYGYTF

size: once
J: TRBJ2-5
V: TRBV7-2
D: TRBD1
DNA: TGTGCCAGCAGCCCTCGAAGAACGGGACAGGGTTACTTC
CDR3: CASSPRRTGQGYF

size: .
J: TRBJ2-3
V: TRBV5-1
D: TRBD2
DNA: TGCGCCAGCAGCTTAGCGGGAGCGGGTACGCAGTATTTT
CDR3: CASSLAGAGTQYF

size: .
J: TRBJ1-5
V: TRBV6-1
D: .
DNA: TGTGCCAGCAGTCCGAGGGGAGGGGGCAATCAGCCCCAGCATTTT
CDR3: CASSPRGGGNQPQHF

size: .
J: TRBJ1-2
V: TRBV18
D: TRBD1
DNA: TGTGCCAGCTCACCAATCGACAGGGTGAATGGCTACACCTTC
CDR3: CASSPIDRVNGYTF

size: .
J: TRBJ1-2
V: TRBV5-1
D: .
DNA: TGCGCCAGCAGGTCCCGGGACTCTGGTGGCTACACCTTC
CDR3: CASRSRDSGGYTF

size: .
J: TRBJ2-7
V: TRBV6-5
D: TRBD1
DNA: TGTGCCAGCAGTTACCGGGACAGCGGATCCTACGAGCAGTACTTC
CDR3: CASSYRDSGSYEQYF

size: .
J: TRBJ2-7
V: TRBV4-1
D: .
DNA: TGCGCCAGCAGCCAAGATTCCCAGGGACTGTACGAGCAGTACTTC
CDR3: CASSQDSQGLYEQYF

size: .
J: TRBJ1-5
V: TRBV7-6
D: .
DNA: TGTGCCAGCAGCTTAGGGGGGGGGTTAGGTCAGCCCCAGCATTTT
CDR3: CASSLGGGLGQPQHF

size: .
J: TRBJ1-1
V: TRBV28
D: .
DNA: TGTGCCAGCAGTTTTAGTACGGGGGGGCGCCTGGACACTGAAGCTTTCTTT
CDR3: CASSFSTGGRLDTEAFF

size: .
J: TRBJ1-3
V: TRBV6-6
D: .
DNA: TGTGCCAGCAGCCAGGATCGGGACTTTAACACCATATATTTT
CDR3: CASSQDRDFNTIYF

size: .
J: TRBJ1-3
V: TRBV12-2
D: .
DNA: TGTGCAAGTCGCCGGGACAGGGGCCTGAAATCCTCTGGAAACACCATATATTTT
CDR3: CASRRDRGLKSSGNTIYF